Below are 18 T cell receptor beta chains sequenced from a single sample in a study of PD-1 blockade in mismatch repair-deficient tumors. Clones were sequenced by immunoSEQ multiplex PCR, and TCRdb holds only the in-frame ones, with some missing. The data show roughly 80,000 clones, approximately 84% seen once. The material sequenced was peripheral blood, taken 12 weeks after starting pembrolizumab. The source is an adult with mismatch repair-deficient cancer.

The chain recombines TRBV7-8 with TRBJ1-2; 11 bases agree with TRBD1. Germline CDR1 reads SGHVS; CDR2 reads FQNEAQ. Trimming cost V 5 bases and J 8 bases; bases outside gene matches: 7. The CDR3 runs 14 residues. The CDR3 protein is CASSVDRGREGYTF. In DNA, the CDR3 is TGTGCCAGCAGCGTGGACAGGGGGCGCGAGGGCTACACCTTC.

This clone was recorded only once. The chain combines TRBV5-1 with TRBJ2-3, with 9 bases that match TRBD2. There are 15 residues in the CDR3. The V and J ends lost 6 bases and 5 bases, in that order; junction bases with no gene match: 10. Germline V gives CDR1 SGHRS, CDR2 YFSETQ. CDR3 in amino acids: CASTLLGGREDTQYF. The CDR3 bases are TGCGCCAGCACCCTCCTTGGCGGGAGGGAAGATACGCAGTATTTT.

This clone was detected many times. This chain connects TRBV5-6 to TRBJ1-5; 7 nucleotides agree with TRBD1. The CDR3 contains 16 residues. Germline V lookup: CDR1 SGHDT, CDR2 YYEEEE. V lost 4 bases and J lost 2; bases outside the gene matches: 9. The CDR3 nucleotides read TGTGCCAGCAGCGTAACAGGGGACTTAGGCAATCAGCCCCAGCATTTT. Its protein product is CASSVTGDLGNQPQHF. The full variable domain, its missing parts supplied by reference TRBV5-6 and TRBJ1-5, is DAGVTQSPTHLIKTRGQQVTLRCSPKSGHDTVSWYQQALGQGPQFIFQYYEEEERQRGNFPDRFSGHQFPNYSSELNVNALLLGDSALYLCASSVTGDLGNQPQHFGDGTRLSIL.

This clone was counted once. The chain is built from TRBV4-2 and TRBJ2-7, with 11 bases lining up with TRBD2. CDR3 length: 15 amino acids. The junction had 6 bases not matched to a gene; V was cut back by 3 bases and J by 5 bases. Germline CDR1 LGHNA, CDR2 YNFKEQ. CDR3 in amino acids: CASSQTSGNLDEQYF. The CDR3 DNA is TGTGCCAGCAGCCAGACTAGCGGGAATTTGGACGAGCAGTACTTC.

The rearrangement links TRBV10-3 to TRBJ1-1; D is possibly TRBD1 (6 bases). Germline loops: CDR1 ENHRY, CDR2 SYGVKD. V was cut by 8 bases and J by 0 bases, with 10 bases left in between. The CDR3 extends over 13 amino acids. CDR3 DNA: TGTGCCATCGGGGGCCATTTGAACACTGAAGCTTTCTTT. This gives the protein CAIGGHLNTEAFF.

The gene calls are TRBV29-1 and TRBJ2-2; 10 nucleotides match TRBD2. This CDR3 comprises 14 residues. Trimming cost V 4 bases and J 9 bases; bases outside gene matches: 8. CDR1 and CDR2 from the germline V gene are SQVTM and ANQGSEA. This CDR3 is CSVGFPSGSRELFF. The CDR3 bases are TGCAGCGTTGGCTTTCCTAGCGGGAGCCGGGAGCTGTTTTTT.

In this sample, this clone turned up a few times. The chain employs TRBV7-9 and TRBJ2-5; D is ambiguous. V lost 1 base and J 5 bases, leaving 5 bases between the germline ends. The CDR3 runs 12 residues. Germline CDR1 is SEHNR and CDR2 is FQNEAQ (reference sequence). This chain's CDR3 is CASSLVGETQYF. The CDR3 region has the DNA TGTGCCAGCAGCTTAGTTGGGGAGACCCAGTACTTC.

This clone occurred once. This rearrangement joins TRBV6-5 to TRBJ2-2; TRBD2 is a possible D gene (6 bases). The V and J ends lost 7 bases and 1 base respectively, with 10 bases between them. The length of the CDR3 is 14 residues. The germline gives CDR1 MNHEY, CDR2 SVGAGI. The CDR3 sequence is CASIRLGNTGELFF. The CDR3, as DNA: TGTGCCAGCATTAGACTAGGGAACACCGGGGAGCTGTTTTTT.

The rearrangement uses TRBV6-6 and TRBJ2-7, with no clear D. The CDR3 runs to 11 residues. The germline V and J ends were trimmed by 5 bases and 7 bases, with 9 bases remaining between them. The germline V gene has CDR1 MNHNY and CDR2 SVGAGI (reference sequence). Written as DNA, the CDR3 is TGTGCCAGCAGTACCGTGGGGGAGCAGTACTTC. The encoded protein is CASSTVGEQYF.

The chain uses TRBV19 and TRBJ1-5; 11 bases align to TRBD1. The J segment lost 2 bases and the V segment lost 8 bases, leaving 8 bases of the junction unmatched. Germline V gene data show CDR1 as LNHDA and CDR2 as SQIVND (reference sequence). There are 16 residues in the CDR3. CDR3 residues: CASGGTGGSGNQPQHF. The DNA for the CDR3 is TGTGCCAGTGGGGGGACAGGGGGGTCCGGCAATCAGCCCCAGCATTTT.

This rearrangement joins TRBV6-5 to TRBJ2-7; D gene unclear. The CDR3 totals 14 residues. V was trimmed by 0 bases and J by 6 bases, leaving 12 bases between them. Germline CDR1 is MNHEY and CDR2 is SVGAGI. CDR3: CASSYSGNLGEQYF. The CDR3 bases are TGTGCCAGCAGTTACTCTGGAAACTTGGGCGAGCAGTACTTC.

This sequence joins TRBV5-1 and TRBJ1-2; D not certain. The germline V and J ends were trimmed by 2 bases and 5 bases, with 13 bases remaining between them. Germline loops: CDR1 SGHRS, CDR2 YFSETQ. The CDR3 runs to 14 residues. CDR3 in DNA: TGCGCCAGCAGCTTCGGCGGAGGGAGATATGGCTACACCTTC. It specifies CASSFGGGRYGYTF.

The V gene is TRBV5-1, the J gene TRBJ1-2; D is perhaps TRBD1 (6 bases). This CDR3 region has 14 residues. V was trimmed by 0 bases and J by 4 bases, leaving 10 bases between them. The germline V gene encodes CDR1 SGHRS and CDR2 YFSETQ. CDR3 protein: CASSLDPGAYGYTF. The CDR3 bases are TGCGCCAGCAGCTTGGATCCAGGGGCCTATGGCTACACCTTC.

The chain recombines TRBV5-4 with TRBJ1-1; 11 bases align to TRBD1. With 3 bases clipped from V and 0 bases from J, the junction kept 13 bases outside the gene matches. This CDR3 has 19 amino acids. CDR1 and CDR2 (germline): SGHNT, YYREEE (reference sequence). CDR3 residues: CASSSPVGQGARMNTEAFF. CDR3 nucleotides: TGTGCCAGCAGCTCCCCCGTAGGACAGGGGGCTCGTATGAACACTGAAGCTTTCTTT.

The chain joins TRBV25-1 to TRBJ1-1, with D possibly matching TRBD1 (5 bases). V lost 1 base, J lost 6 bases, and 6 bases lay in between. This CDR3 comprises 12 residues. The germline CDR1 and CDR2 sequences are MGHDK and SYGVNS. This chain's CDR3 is CASSELGAEAFF. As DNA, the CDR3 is TGTGCCAGCAGTGAATTGGGGGCTGAAGCTTTCTTT.

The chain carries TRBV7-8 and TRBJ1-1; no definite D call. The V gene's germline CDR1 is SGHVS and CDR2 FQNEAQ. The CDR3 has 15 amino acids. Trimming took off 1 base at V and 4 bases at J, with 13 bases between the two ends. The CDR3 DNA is TGTGCCAGCAGCTTAGAGGGTGGCCACGGCACTGAAGCTTTCTTT. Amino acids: CASSLEGGHGTEAFF.

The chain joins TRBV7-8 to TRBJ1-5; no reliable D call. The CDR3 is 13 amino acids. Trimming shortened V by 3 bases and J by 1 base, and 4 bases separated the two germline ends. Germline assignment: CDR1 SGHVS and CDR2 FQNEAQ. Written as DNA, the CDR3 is TGTGCCAGCAGCTTCAGGAGCAATCAGCCCCAGCATTTT. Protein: CASSFRSNQPQHF.

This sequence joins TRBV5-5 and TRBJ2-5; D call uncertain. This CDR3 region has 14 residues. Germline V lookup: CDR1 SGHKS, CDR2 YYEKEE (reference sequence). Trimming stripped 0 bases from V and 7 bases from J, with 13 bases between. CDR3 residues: CASSLGLVSRTQYF. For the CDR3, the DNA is TGTGCCAGCAGCTTGGGTCTCGTATCCCGGACCCAGTACTTC.